These 4 T cell receptor beta chains came from one sample sequenced in a study of blood T cell repertoires in COVID-19. Clones were sequenced by immunoSEQ multiplex PCR, and TCRdb holds only the in-frame ones, with some missing. The sample holds around 230,000 clones, approximately 85% seen once. Specimen: peripheral blood. These receptors were obtained from a man aged 50 to 59 with COVID-19, enrolled during active disease.

The chain couples TRBV24-1 to TRBJ2-1, with D possibly being TRBD1 (6 bases). The CDR3 is made up of 12 amino acids. With 10 bases removed from V and 4 bases from J, the gap between germline ends came to 10 bases. Germline loops: CDR1 KGHDR, CDR2 SFDVKD. As DNA, the CDR3 is TGTGCCACGGGCAGGGGTTACAATGAGCAGTTCTTC. This encodes CATGRGYNEQFF.

The chain uses TRBV18 and TRBJ2-5; D is ambiguous. The V end was cut by 2 bases, the J end by 0 bases, with 10 bases between. Germline V gene data show CDR1 as KGHSH and CDR2 as LQKENI. The CDR3 loop spans 15 amino acids. The CDR3 DNA sequence: TGTGCCAGCTCACCAACCAGAGACAACCAAGAGACCCAGTACTTC. Protein: CASSPTRDNQETQYF.

V gene TRBV11-2 combines with J gene TRBJ1-3; D might be TRBD1 (5 bases). Per germline, CDR1 SGHAT and CDR2 FQNNGV. Trimming took 5 bases from V and 4 from J, leaving 18 bases between them. This CDR3 has 16 amino acids. CDR3 region: CASSDRDSSWGNTIYF. DNA for the CDR3: TGTGCCAGCAGCGACCGGGACTCATCCTGGGGAAACACCATATATTTT. The full variable domain, its missing parts supplied by reference TRBV11-2 and TRBJ1-3, is EAGVAQSPRYKIIEKRQSVAFWCNPISGHATLYWYQQILGQGPKLLIQFQNNGVVDDSQLPKDRFSAERLKGVDSTLKIQPAKLEDSAVYLCASSDRDSSWGNTIYFGEGSWLTVV.

This chain joins TRBV6-2 or TRBV6-3 and TRBJ1-1; perhaps TRBD1 as D (6 bases). Trimming took 4 bases from V and 3 from J, leaving 12 bases between them. Germline CDR1 reads MNHEY; CDR2 reads SVGEGT. CDR3 length: 14 amino acids. The CDR3 protein is CASSSPGQHTEAFF. The CDR3, as DNA: TGTGCCAGCAGTTCCCCGGGACAACACACTGAAGCTTTCTTT.